This paragraph covers one T cell receptor beta chain sequence. Its antigen remains undetermined. Base qualities are missing; no much larger clone stands one base away. This specimen comes from a study of cytomegalovirus exposure and HLA in healthy donors (dated by TCRdb to between 2016 and 2019). In terms of the full investigation: An earlier analysis of about 530 of the donors reported approximately 280 Gb of sequence data and approximately 120 million unique TCR beta sequences obtained from about 179 million T cells. Donor age, sex, ethnicity and CMV serostatus were compiled together with the repertoire data. HLA typing included class I and class II loci at four-digit resolution. The number of donors typed differed by locus, with 629-630 for A, B, C, DRB1 and DQB1, more than 500 for DQA1, approximately 580 for DPA1, and 450 to 480 for DPB1. The study used immunosequencing to profile the T cell repertoires of several hundred subjects and linked those repertoires to cytomegalovirus serostatus. Besides the first cohort of 666 subjects, a separate validation cohort made up of 120 or so different subjects was used. In an earlier analysis of 587 of the donors, high-throughput TCR beta sequencing was used to judge whether each TCR beta V gene segment behaved as functional or pseudogenic. The study aimed to test whether signatures of past pathogen exposure could be identified by cataloging public T cell receptors. A later analysis re-examined previously published TCR beta repertoires from 600 to 700 donors and added high-resolution HLA genotyping to investigate patterns of TCR occurrence. Among approximately 370 genotyped donors of the cohort, an average of around 250,000 unique TCR beta nucleotide sequences was sequenced per donor, of which about 19% were non-productive. Because of strong linkage in the cohort, roughly 5 DR-DQ haplotypes were treated as single units for association and clustering. All discovery cohort repertoires had been generated on a single sequencing platform. Approximately 310 gigabases of sequencing data and 70 million to 85 million unique TCR sequences were included in an early release covering 550 to 650 HLA-typed donors. To predict cytomegalovirus infection status, the study brought together high-throughput TCR immunosequencing, statistical association of individual TCRs with disease status, and machine learning. In the later analysis, no new phenotypic data were used to find candidate immune exposures; instead, reliance was placed on TCR beta sequences and their occurrence across donors. Genome-wide SNP genotypes for about 65% of the 666 donors were used in a later genetic analysis, which treated that subset as a discovery cohort. Of the 300 to 500 genotyped donors, more than 75% were placed in the genetic ancestry cluster associated with self-reported Caucasian donors.

The cohort comprised approximately 700 healthy bone marrow donors. All cohort members were sampled while nominally healthy, although unrecorded immune exposures were likely present. The donor tested CMV seronegative, placing the donor among the roughly 340 seronegative members of the cohort. A peripheral blood sample was collected from each donor, and TCR beta sequencing was performed on peripheral blood mononuclear cells. Genomic DNA extraction from the blood cell samples was performed with the Qiagen DNeasy Blood Extraction Kit. General findings and caveats noted by the study authors: In an earlier analysis of some 550 of the donors, most TCR beta V segments were observed in productive rearrangements about 87% or about 30% of the time, broadly matching IMGT annotations. Compared with the 666-donor mean, donors in an Asian-associated ancestry cluster had fewer N-insertions in productive TCRs, according to a later genetic analysis. At a false discovery rate of 0.05, a later analysis linked fewer than 20,000 TCR beta sequences to specific HLA alleles. A further reported finding was that TCR beta sequences accurately predicted the HLA-A and HLA-B alleles for most subjects in the first cohort. Only TCR beta chains were sequenced in this cohort, and the absence of alpha or paired-chain data limited detectable features. V-gene and J-gene trimming of TCR beta chains was associated with a missense DCLRE1C variant in a later genetic analysis, and the association was replicated in an independent cohort. In a later analysis, TCR association rates were found to vary across HLA loci, with the most associated TCRs seen for DRB1 alleles and the fewest for HLA-C alleles. Sequencing depth was assumed to be roughly uniform across donors in the presence/absence analyses, though that assumption may not hold. CMV serostatus was the only immune exposure information available for the cohort. When HLA alleles, especially DR and DQ, strongly co-occurred, attributing TCR associations to individual alleles was difficult. Across donors, most TCR sequences were observed very rarely, whereas some public TCRs were present in many individuals. Some IMGT-functional V segments, including TRBV6-2 and TRBV6-3, could not be told apart with the 87-base-pair reads, so those segments were excluded. The classifier was reported to diagnose cytomegalovirus status with high specificity and sensitivity in both the original and validation cohorts. A later analysis found that most CMV-associated TCR beta chains appeared HLA-restricted, with HLA associations seemingly driven largely by CMV exposure. Linkage disequilibrium might explain the correlated functional status among segregating V segments, but an unknown experimental factor could not be ruled out. The study listed 150 to 200 TCR beta chains as associated with cytomegalovirus. About 17 rarely observed V segments, including chromosome 9 orphons, were excluded from the earlier analysis of about 610 of the donors because counts were too low. A few of the identified cytomegalovirus-associated TCR beta chains were confirmed in vitro to be specific for cytomegalovirus antigens. A later analysis reported that several top co-occurrence clusters appeared linked to parvovirus B19, influenza, CMV and Epstein-Barr virus. Compared with equally common non-associated chains, HLA-associated TCR beta chains in a later analysis were more clonally expanded and had lower generation probabilities. HLA typing was unavailable for some donors at each locus, so association tests used only the typed subset. A cluster of highly shared sequence variants was judged likely to be a technical artifact of the sequencing pipeline. The authors suggested that the approach could potentially be generalized to other disease states and immunological phenotypes.

The library was produced with the immunoSEQ multiplex PCR assay. A mixture of 60 forward primers for TCR Vbeta segments and 13 reverse primers for TCR Jbeta segments was used in the multiplex PCR. A multiplex PCR assay on genomic DNA amplified the CDR3 region of rearranged TCR beta genes. Amplified TCR beta libraries were sequenced as 87-base-pair reads on the Illumina HiSeq System. From the authors' description of their analysis: In a later analysis, tens of millions of unique TCR beta chains were counted across the 500 to 850 repertoires, and approximately 9.9 million of these chains were shared by at least two donors. Raw reads were error-corrected and collapsed into unique sequences by a nearest-neighbor algorithm in which closely related sequences were merged to remove PCR and sequencing errors. V, D and J gene segments were assigned by aligning CDR3 sequences to IMGT reference sequences. For a sequence to be retained, at least a six-nucleotide match to both a V gene segment and a J gene segment was required. Rearrangements were classified as productive when the CDR3 lacked stop codons and remained in frame with V and J, and all other rearrangements were classified as non-productive. CDR3 was defined by IMGT convention, running from the second conserved V-encoded cysteine to the conserved J-encoded phenylalanine. In an earlier analysis of some 550 of the donors, sequences lacking an unambiguous match to a single V gene segment were excluded. In an earlier analysis of several hundred of the donors, V segments were called functional above 56.7% productive rearrangements and were called segregating when the between-donor standard deviation exceeded 5%. A statistical classification framework was developed to diagnose cytomegalovirus status using the catalog of TCR beta chain sequences. In a later analysis, TCR nucleotide sequences were compared against IMGT/GENE-DB human TR gene sequences so that V and J genes could be assigned. Using the TCRdist pipeline, a later analysis assigned CDR3 sequences along with most-parsimonious VDJ recombination scenarios. In a later analysis, every TCR beta chain was defined by the combination of its CDR3 amino acid sequence and its V-gene family, and reads without a unique V-gene family were dropped. To address suspected cross-contamination and a sequencing artifact, a later analysis removed approximately 590 highly shared, low-generation-probability nucleotide sequences. A later analysis calculated a clonal expansion index for each public chain from normalized within-repertoire ranks of inferred template counts. A later analysis computed generation probabilities with a VDJ recombination model fitted to out-of-frame rearrangements, and checked the results against IGoR. In a later analysis, hypergeometric tests were used to score TCR-TCR, TCR-HLA and TCR-CMV co-occurrence, with a repertoire-size bias correction applied to TCR pairs. In a later analysis, false discovery rates were estimated by permuting HLA or CMV assignments 20 times. A later analysis grouped co-occurring TCRs with DBSCAN, adding TCRdist sequence similarity when clustering within HLA-allele-positive subsets. Repertoires with fewer than 30,000 or more than 120,000 public chains, plus five repertoires with anomalous nucleotide sharing, were excluded from co-occurrence clustering. Entries here come from immuneACCESS through TCRdb and include only in-frame sequences with V and J called. Some clones fail to appear in such tables; in the studies checked, an unresolved V gene covers under half of the shortfall, and the cause of the remainder is unknown. Clone size and the V and J calls come from that table; the DNA yielded D and trimming. The sample table contains some 85,000 clones; only one count was recorded for approximately 84% of them. The ten largest clones take up under 2.5% of the sample.

Deletion took 6 bases off V and 4 bases off J, with a span of 12 bases between the germline ends. Based on the germline V gene (reference sequence), the CDR1 and CDR2 sequences are LNHDA and SQIVND. The CDR3 goes from the cysteine to the phenylalanine over 13 residues. Only the CDR3 part of the read is kept: 39 bases, read in frame from the first base. Recombination connected TRBV19 to TRBJ1-1; a tentative D call is TRBD1 (6 bases match). The receptor was isolated from a man between 18 and 35 years old in good health and CMV-seronegative. Material: PBMCs. In nucleotide form, the sequence is TGTGCCAGTAGGGGGGGGGCGCGCACTGAAGCTTTCTTT. Its translation reads: CASRGGARTEAFF.